This T cell receptor (beta chain) was identified in a study of shared clonotypes between healthy human individuals. Trimming cost V 8 bases and J 7 bases; bases outside gene matches: 11. CDR1 is MNHNS and CDR2 is SASEGT in the germline V gene. The CDR3 length is 14 residues. The method was immunoSEQ multiplex PCR; TCRdb's version includes in-frame clones alone and lacks a portion of them. The sample contains 650,000 to 750,000 clones, about three quarters of which appear only once. This clone turned up a few times. The chain uses TRBV6-1 and TRBJ2-1; TRBD2 aligns across 7 bases. The sample was memory CD4+ T cells sorted from blood. This sample's subset: CD45RA-negative fraction. The sequence was collected from a young woman in good health. The CDR3 reads CASRTPSGYNEQFF. The CDR3 DNA sequence: TGTGCCAGCCGCACCCCTAGCGGTTATAATGAGCAGTTCTTC.